The sample holds many counts of the clone carrying this TCR beta chain. This entry belongs to a study of molecular identifiers for immune sequencing clone quantification. Germline-derived CDR1 and CDR2 are SEHNR and FQNEAQ (reference sequence). This CDR3 has 15 residues. V trimming: 4 bases; J trimming: 5 bases; junction bases outside the gene matches: 6. TCRdb re-analysed the PCR reads in MiXCR, keeping a single row per CDR3 protein. This table holds over 600,000 distinct CDR3 sequences, about 20% found once. Sequenced input: naive CD8+ T cells from blood, with Jurkat cell RNA spiked in. Stated subset: FACS-sorted CD8+CD4-CCR7+CD45RA+ naive T cells. The genes are TRBV7-9 and TRBJ1-5; 9 bases fit TRBD1. The TCR comes from a human donor in good health. Some libraries in this study had Jurkat cell RNA spiked in. The DNA for the CDR3 is TGTGCCAGCAGCTCATCCACAGGGGGCTATCAGCCCCAGCATTTT. Translated, it gives CASSSSTGGYQPQHF.